This T cell receptor beta chain was documented in a study of PD-1 blockade in classical Hodgkin lymphoma. Each patient relapsed following autologous stem cell transplantation, and prior brentuximab vedotin exposure differed. Per germline, CDR1 MNHEY and CDR2 SMNVEV (reference sequence). The V gene lost 10 bases and the J gene lost 8 bases, with 17 bases spanning the gap. The CDR3 length is 13 residues. The repertoire was sequenced with immunoSEQ multiplex PCR; TCRdb's copy has only in-frame clones and lacks some. Of about 40,000 clones in the sample, 76% were seen once. Sequencing was performed on peripheral blood mononuclear cells (PBMCs), taken at baseline. The rearrangement uses TRBV27 and TRBJ1-4; possibly TRBD1 for D (6 bases). The sequence came from a human donor with classical Hodgkin lymphoma. The CDR3 here is CATSVGGAEKLFF. The CDR3 DNA sequence: TGTGCCACTTCAGTGGGGGGCGCCGAAAAACTGTTTTTT.